This T cell receptor (beta chain) was documented in a study of blood T cell repertoires in COVID-19. Study at large: COVID-19 samples, acute and convalescent, were from the United States, Italy and Spain. PBMCs, B-cell-depleted T cells, or T cells provided the cDNA or gDNA that made up the material.

The V end was cut by 4 bases, the J end by 3 bases, with 17 bases between. Germline values: CDR1 SGHRS, CDR2 YFSETQ. CDR3 length: 16 amino acids. The protocol was immunoSEQ multiplex PCR, while the TCRdb copy is restricted to in-frame clones and leaves out a portion. The sample lists 150,000 to 160,000 clones; around 87% were seen once. The genes are TRBV5-1 and TRBJ2-1; the D gene is possibly TRBD2 (6 bases). The TCR sequence derives from a middle-aged woman with acute or convalescent COVID-19. Sequencing was carried out using peripheral blood. The CDR3, as DNA: TGCGCCAGCAGCCCCGCCACTAGCTCTAACTACAATGAGCAGTTCTTC. Its protein product is CASSPATSSNYNEQFF.